Listed here are 20 T cell receptor beta chains from one sample, sequenced in a study of T cell clonality in common variable immunodeficiency (dated by TCRdb to the mid-2010s). Libraries came from the immunoSEQ multiplex PCR assay. In its TCRdb copy, this immuneACCESS table keeps in-frame sequences only and misses some clones. Where compared with another copy, unresolved V genes explain less than half of these, and the others have no known cause. The sample comprises approximately 60,000 clones, and every one was counted more than once. Roughly 0.84% of the sample is in the top ten clones. The sample consisted of peripheral blood mononuclear cells. These receptors were obtained from a person between 18 and 75 years old in good health.

This clone came up many times. The read comes to an end 3 residues before the CDR3 does, leaving the germline J gene to fill in the end. The rearrangement uses TRBV7-2 and TRBJ2-3; D gene uncertain. This CDR3 has 12 residues. V shed 5 bases and J shed 4 bases, with 7 bases lying between them. Germline V gene lookup returns CDR1 SGHTA and CDR2 FQGNSA. The CDR3 DNA, read in part, is TGTGCCAGCAGCCTTCGTTCAGATACG. This gives the protein CASSLRSDT. The full CDR3 is CASSLRSDTQYF.

Many counts were recorded for this clone. With the read ending 3 residues before the CDR3 end, the germline J gene is used to fill in that end. This chain connects TRBV28 to TRBJ2-5; perhaps TRBD1 as D (5 bases). V dropped 5 bases and J dropped 1 base, with 11 bases sitting between them. The CDR3 loop spans 14 amino acids. CDR1 MDHEN and CDR2 SYDVKM come from the germline V gene. The sequenced CDR3 bases are TGTGCCAGCAGTCTGACAGAACTCCAAGAGACC. This sequence encodes CASSLTELQET. The whole CDR3 sequence is CASSLTELQETQYF.

This clone was found many times. The read gets to within 3 residues of the CDR3 end, and the germline J gene fills in the rest. The chain has TRBV5-1 and TRBJ2-2; D not resolved. This CDR3 region has 14 residues. V gave up 1 base and J gave up 6 bases, with 10 bases separating them. The germline V gene encodes CDR1 SGHRS and CDR2 YFSETQ. The CDR3 sequence: CASSLNSRPGELFF. Partial CDR3 DNA: TGCGCCAGCAGCTTGAATTCTAGGCCCGGGGAG.

This clone was detected ten times or more. The read halts 3 residues ahead of the CDR3 end, with the missing end drawn from the germline J gene. The chain is built from TRBV19 and TRBJ1-2; 10 bases are shared with TRBD1. Germline CDR1 LNHDA, CDR2 SQIVND (reference sequence). The CDR3 covers 14 residues. The V and J ends lost 9 bases and 6 bases, in that order; junction bases with no gene match: 10. The sequenced part of the CDR3 DNA is TGTGCCAGCCTAGACAGGGGGCTAAACGATGGC. As protein: CASLDRGLNDG. The full CDR3 is CASLDRGLNDGYTF.

Notes on this clone: The read ends 3 residues shy of where the CDR3 ends; the end is completed using the germline J gene. The rearrangement joins TRBV19 to TRBJ2-1; D call uncertain. The ends were cut back, 2 bases at V and 5 bases at J, with 7 bases in the middle. The CDR3 is made up of 13 amino acids. CDR1 is LNHDA and CDR2 is SQIVND in the germline V gene (reference sequence). This chain's CDR3 is CASSILTDNEQFF. Incomplete CDR3 DNA: TGTGCCAGTAGTATATTAACGGACAATGAG.

In this sample, this clone turned up a few times. The read falls 3 residues short of the CDR3 end, and the missing part is taken from the germline J gene. The gene calls are TRBV19 and TRBJ1-2; TRBD1 might be the D (5 bases). In germline, CDR1 is LNHDA, CDR2 SQIVND (reference sequence). The CDR3 is 16 residues long. CDR3: CASSILGGVSYNDYTF. CDR3 DNA (partial): TGTGCCAGTAGTATACTTGGGGGGGTCTCCTACAATGAC.

The CDR3 DNA, read in part, is TGTGCCAGCAGTGAGGGGGGGAATGGT. Amino acids: CASSEGGNG. The entire CDR3 sequence reads CASSEGGNGQYF. The J gene is TRBJ2-4, the V gene TRBV2, with TRBD2 matching 7 bases. The read ends 3 residues before the CDR3 terminus; that terminus is restored from the germline J gene. The CDR3 totals 12 residues. Germline V CDR1 and CDR2: SNHLY, FYNNEI.

This clone was found many times. The read terminates 3 residues before the CDR3 end, so the remaining end is supplied by the germline J gene. V and J are TRBV20-1 and TRBJ2-2; TRBD1 agrees at 7 bases. The junction had 13 bases not matched to a gene; V was cut back by 3 bases and J by 6 bases. CDR3 length: 16 residues. Looked up from germline, CDR1 is DFQATT and CDR2 is SNEGSKA (reference sequence). The chain's CDR3 is CSARTLQGFESGELFF. Partial CDR3 DNA: TGCAGTGCTAGGACGCTACAGGGGTTTGAGTCCGGGGAG.

This clone was counted at least ten times. The CDR3 end falls 3 residues outside the read, so it is completed with the germline J gene. The chain uses TRBV5-1 and TRBJ2-3; possible D gene TRBD1, 6 bases. With 1 base removed from V and 4 bases from J, the gap between germline ends came to 10 bases. CDR1 and CDR2 (germline): SGHRS, YFSETQ. This CDR3 has 14 residues. The CDR3 bases that were read are TGCGCCAGCAGCTTGTTGGCAGGGGCAGATACG. It yields the protein CASSLLAGADT. The full CDR3 reads CASSLLAGADTQYF.

This clone was seen a handful of times. With the read ending 3 residues before the CDR3 end, the germline J gene is used to fill in that end. The chain links TRBV30 to TRBJ1-2; 8 bases align to TRBD1. CDR1 is GTSNPN, CDR2 SVGIG, per germline (reference sequence). The CDR3 consists of 15 residues. The CDR3: CAWRPDRVSVNTYTF. The sequenced part of the CDR3 DNA is TGTGCCTGGCGACCGGACAGGGTAAGCGTGAATACC.

This clone was counted many times. From the germline J gene comes the end of the CDR3, since the read stops 3 residues before it. This chain links TRBV20-1 with TRBJ2-2, with D perhaps TRBD1 (6 bases). Germline CDR1 and CDR2: DFQATT and SNEGSKA (reference sequence). CDR3 size: 14 residues. The CDR3: CSVESGATNEKLFF. The covered CDR3 bases are TGCAGTGTTGAATCAGGGGCAACTAATGAAAAG.

In this sample, this clone turned up many times. The CDR3 extends 3 residues past the end of the read, so its final part is completed from the germline J gene. This chain connects TRBV20-1 to TRBJ2-1, with D possibly TRBD1 on 6 matching bases. The germline V gene encodes CDR1 DFQATT and CDR2 SNEGSKA (reference sequence). The CDR3 has 16 amino acids. V shed 3 bases and J shed 4 bases, with 19 bases lying between them. The covered CDR3 bases are TGCAGTGCTAGCCCCCCGACAGGTTCCGTTTACAATGAG. Residues: CSASPPTGSVYNE. The whole CDR3 region reads CSASPPTGSVYNEQFF.

The table lists this clone with many counts. The read finishes 3 residues shy of the CDR3 end, and the germline J gene is used to complete it. The rearrangement links TRBV5-4 to TRBJ2-1, with 14 bases that match TRBD2. With 2 bases clipped from V and 6 bases from J, the junction kept 1 base outside the gene matches. The CDR3 contains 15 residues. Germline CDR1 reads SGHNT; CDR2 reads YYREEE (reference sequence). Incomplete CDR3 DNA: TGTGCCAGCAGCTTCGGGACTAGCGGGAGCAATGAG. Encoded protein: CASSFGTSGSNE. The full CDR3 protein is CASSFGTSGSNEQFF.

About this clone itself: The DNA ends 3 residues before the CDR3 does, and the rest of the CDR3 is filled in from the germline J gene. The chain recombines TRBV29-1 with TRBJ2-1; D may be TRBD1 or TRBD2 (7 bases each). CDR1 SQVTM and CDR2 ANQGSEA come from the germline V gene. There are 13 residues in the CDR3. V was clipped by 7 bases and J by 5 bases, with 15 bases between them. CDR3 protein: CSESGRGHNEQFF. The sequenced part of the CDR3 DNA is TGCAGCGAGTCAGGGAGGGGGCACAATGAG.

This clone was recorded many times. The CDR3 is cut off 3 residues early in the read; its end comes from the germline J gene. V gene TRBV7-6 combines with J gene TRBJ2-2; D is unresolved. Trimming cost V 1 base and J 1 base, with 4 bases left between them. Germline V CDR1 and CDR2: SGHVS, FNYEAQ. This CDR3 contains 14 residues. Partial CDR3 DNA: TGTGCCAGCAGCTTAGACGGGAACACCGGGGAG. Translating gives CASSLDGNTGE. The complete CDR3 reads CASSLDGNTGELFF.

There are a few counts of this clone. The CDR3 end falls 3 residues outside the read, so it is completed with the germline J gene. The chain uses TRBV20-1 and TRBJ1-1, with TRBD1 matching over 7 bases. The germline V gene has CDR1 DFQATT and CDR2 SNEGSKA (reference sequence). This CDR3 has 14 amino acids. V was pared by 5 bases and J by 4 bases, with 10 bases of the junction left unmatched. CDR3 region: CSAVDRKKGTEAFF. The sequenced part of the CDR3 DNA is TGCAGTGCTGTGGACAGGAAAAAGGGCACTGAA.

As to this clone: Read sequence stops 3 residues before the CDR3 end, and the germline J gene provides the missing end. This chain joins TRBV18 and TRBJ1-2, with D possibly matching TRBD1 (5 bases). Germline assignment: CDR1 KGHSH and CDR2 LQKENI. CDR3 length equals 17 residues. CDR3 DNA, as far as it was read: TGTGCCAGCTCTCGCGGGGGATCTGGACAAATTTCCCATGAA. Translation: CASSRGGSGQISHE. The whole CDR3 is CASSRGGSGQISHEYTF. The full variable domain, with the rest looked up from reference TRBV18 and TRBJ1-2, is NAGVMQNPRHLVRRRGQEARLRCSPMKGHSHVYWYRQLPEEGLKFMVYLQKENIIDESGMPKERFSAEFPKEGPSILRIQQVVRGDSAAYFCASSRGGSGQISHEYTFGSGTRLTVV.

This clone came up many times. The CDR3 end lies 3 residues beyond the end of the read and is filled in from the germline J gene. The chain links TRBV6-2 or TRBV6-3 to TRBJ1-2; 7 bases are a match to TRBD1. The CDR3 runs to 12 residues. Germline CDR1 is MNHEY and CDR2 is SVGEGT. The CDR3 here is CASSGTVRGYTF. The part of the CDR3 DNA that was read is TGTGCCAGCAGCGGGACAGTACGAGGC.

This clone was picked up many times. The CDR3 end is not reached by the read, which stops 3 residues before it; the germline J gene fills it in. V and J are TRBV18 and TRBJ1-5, with TRBD1 as a possible D gene (5 bases). Trimming removed 6 bases at V and 4 bases at J, with 16 bases between. Germline CDR1 is KGHSH and CDR2 is LQKENI. This CDR3 is built from 15 residues. The CDR3 bases that were read are TGTGCCAGCTCGCACGGAGGGGATGGTAATCAGCCC. As protein: CASSHGGDGNQP. The full CDR3 reads CASSHGGDGNQPQHF. The complete variable domain, with remaining parts taken from reference TRBV18 and TRBJ1-5, reads NAGVMQNPRHLVRRRGQEARLRCSPMKGHSHVYWYRQLPEEGLKFMVYLQKENIIDESGMPKERFSAEFPKEGPSILRIQQVVRGDSAAYFCASSHGGDGNQPQHFGDGTRLSIL.

In its sample, this clone was seen many times. The CDR3 here is CAISLQGPSSDEQFF. CDR3 bases read: TGTGCCATCAGCTTACAGGGTCCTTCTTCGGATGAG. The rearrangement links TRBV10-3 to TRBJ2-1, with TRBD1 as a possible D gene (6 bases). The read ends 3 residues shy of where the CDR3 ends; the end is completed using the germline J gene. The germline V and J ends were trimmed by 6 bases and 8 bases, with 20 bases remaining between them. The CDR3 has 15 residues. Germline CDR1 ENHRY, CDR2 SYGVKD.